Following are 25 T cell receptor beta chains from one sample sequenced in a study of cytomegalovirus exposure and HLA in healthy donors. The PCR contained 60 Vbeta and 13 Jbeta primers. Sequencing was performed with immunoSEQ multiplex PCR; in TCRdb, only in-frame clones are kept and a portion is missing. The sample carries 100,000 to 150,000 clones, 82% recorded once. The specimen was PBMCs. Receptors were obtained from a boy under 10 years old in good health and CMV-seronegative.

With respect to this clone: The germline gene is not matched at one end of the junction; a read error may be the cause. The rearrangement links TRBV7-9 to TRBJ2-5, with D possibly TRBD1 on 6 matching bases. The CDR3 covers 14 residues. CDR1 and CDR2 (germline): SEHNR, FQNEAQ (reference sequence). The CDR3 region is CSSSLALGAETQYF. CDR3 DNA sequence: TGTTCCAGCAGCTTAGCACTGGGGGCAGAGACCCAGTACTTC.

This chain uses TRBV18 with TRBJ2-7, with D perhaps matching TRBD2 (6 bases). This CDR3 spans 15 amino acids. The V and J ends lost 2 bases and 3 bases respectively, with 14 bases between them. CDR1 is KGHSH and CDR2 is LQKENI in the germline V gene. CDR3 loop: CASSPTTGGIYEQYV. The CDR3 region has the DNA TGTGCCAGCTCACCAACTACTGGCGGGATCTACGAGCAGTACGTC.

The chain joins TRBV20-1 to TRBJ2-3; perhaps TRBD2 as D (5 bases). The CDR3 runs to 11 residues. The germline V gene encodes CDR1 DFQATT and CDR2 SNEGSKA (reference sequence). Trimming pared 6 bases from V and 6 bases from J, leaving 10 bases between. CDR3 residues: CSAEERDTQYF. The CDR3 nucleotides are TGCAGTGCGGAGGAGCGGGATACGCAGTATTTT.

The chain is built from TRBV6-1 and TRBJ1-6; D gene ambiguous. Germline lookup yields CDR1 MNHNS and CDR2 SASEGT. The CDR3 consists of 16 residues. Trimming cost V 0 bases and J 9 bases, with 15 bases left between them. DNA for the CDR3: TGTGCCAGCAGTGAAGCTAGACCCTGGTCGGGTTCACCCCTCCACTTT. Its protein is CASSEARPWSGSPLHF.

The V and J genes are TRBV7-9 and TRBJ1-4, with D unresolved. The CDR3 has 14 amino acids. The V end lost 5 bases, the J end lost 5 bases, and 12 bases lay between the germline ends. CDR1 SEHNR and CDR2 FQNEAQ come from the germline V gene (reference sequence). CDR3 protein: CASSPWTGNEKLFF. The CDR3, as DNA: TGTGCCAGCAGCCCTTGGACGGGGAATGAAAAACTGTTTTTT. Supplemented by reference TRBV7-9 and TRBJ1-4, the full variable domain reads DTGVSQNPRHKITKRGQNVTFRCDPISEHNRLYWYRQTLGQGPEFLTYFQNEAQLEKSRLLSDRFSAERPKGSFSTLEIQRTEQGDSAMYLCASSPWTGNEKLFFGSGTQLSVL.

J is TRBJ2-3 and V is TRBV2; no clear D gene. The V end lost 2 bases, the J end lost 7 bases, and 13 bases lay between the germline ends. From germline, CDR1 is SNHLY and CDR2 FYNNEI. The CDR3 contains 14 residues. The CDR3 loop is CASSEWLLAYTQYF. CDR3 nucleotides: TGTGCCAGCAGTGAATGGCTCCTCGCCTATACGCAGTATTTT.

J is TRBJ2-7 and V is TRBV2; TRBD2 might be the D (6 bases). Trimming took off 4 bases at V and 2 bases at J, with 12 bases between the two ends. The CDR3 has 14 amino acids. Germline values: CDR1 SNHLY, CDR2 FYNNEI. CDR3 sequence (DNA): TGTGCCAGCAGTGCCCCGGGACTCGCCTACGAGCAGTACGTC. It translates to CASSAPGLAYEQYV.

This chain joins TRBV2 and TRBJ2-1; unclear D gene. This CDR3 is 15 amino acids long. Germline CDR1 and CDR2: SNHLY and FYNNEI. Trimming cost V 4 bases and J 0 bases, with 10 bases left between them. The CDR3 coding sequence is TGTGCCAGCAGTGTAAACCCGAGCTCCTACAATGAGCAGTTCTTC. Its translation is CASSVNPSSYNEQFF. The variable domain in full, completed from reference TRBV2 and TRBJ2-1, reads EPEVTQTPSHQVTQMGQEVILRCVPISNHLYFYWYRQILGQKVEFLVSFYNNEISEKSEIFDDQFSVERPDGSNFTLKIRSTKLEDSAMYFCASSVNPSSYNEQFFGPGTRLTVL.

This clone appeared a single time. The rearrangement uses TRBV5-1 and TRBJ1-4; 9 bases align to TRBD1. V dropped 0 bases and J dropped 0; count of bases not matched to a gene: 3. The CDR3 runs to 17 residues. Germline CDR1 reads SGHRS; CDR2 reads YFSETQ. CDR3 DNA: TGCGCCAGCAGCTTGGACAGGGGGCCCGCAACTAATGAAAAACTGTTTTTT. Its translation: CASSLDRGPATNEKLFF.

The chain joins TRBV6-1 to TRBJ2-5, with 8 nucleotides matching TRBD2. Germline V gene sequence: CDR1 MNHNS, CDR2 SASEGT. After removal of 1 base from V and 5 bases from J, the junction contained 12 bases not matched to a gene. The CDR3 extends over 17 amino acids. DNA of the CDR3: TGTGCCAGCAGTGAAGTTAAAGCGGGGGCCTTCTGGGAGACCCAGTACTTC. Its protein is CASSEVKAGAFWETQYF.

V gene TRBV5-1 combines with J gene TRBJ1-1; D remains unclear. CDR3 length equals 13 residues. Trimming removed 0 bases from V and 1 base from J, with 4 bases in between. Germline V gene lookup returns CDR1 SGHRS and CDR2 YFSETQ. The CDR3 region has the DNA TGCGCCAGCAGCTTGGAGCAGAACACTGAAGCTTTCTTT. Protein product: CASSLEQNTEAFF. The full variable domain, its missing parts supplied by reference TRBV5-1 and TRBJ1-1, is KAGVTQTPRYLIKTRGQQVTLSCSPISGHRSVSWYQQTPGQGLQFLFEYFSETQRNKGNFPGRFSGRQFSNSRSEMNVSTLELGDSALYLCASSLEQNTEAFFGQGTRLTVV.

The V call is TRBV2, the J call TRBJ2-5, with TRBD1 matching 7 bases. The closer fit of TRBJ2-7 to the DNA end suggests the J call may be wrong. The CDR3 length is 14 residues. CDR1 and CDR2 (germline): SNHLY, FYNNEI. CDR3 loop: CASSRQGSPYEQYF. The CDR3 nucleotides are TGTGCCAGCAGCCGACAGGGATCCCCCTACGAGCAGTACTTC.

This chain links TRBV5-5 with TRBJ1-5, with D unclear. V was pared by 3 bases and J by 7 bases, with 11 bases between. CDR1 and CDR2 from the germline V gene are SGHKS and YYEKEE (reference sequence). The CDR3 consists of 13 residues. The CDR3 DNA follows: TGTGCCAGCAGCTGGACCGGGGAACAGCCCCAGCATTTT. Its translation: CASSWTGEQPQHF.

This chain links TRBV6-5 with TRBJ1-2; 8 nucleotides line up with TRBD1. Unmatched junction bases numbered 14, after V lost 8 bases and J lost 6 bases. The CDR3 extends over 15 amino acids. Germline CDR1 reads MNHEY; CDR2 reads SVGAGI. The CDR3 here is CASCSGGAPSDGYTF. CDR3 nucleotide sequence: TGTGCCAGCTGTTCAGGGGGCGCCCCCTCCGATGGCTACACCTTC.

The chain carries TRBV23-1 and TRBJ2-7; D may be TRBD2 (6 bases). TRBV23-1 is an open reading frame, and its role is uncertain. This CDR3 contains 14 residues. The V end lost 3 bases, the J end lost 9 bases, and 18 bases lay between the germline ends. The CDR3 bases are TGCGCCAGCAGTCACCCTAGGTGGGGGGTCGTGCAGTACGTC. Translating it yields CASSHPRWGVVQYV.

The CDR3 region is CARRRTSGGADTQYF. DNA of the CDR3: TGTGCCAGGCGTAGGACTAGCGGGGGGGCAGATACGCAGTATTTT. V is TRBV2 and J is TRBJ2-3; 15 bases match TRBD2. CDR3 size: 15 residues. The ends lost 9 bases at V and 4 bases at J; junction bases unmatched: 5. Germline V gives CDR1 SNHLY, CDR2 FYNNEI.

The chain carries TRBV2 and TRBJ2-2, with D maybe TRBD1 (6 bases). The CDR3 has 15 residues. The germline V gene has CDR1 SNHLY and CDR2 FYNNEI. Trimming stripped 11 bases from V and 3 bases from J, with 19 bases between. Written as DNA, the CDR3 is TGTGCCTCCGAGGGGGACCACCACTACACCGGGGAGCTGTTTTTT. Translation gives CASEGDHHYTGELFF.

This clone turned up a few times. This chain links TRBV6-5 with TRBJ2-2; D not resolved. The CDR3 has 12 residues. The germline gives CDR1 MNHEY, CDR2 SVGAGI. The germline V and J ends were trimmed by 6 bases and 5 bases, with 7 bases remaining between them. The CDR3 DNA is TGTGCCAGCAGGTCTCAGACCGGGGAGCTGTTTTTT. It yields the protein CASRSQTGELFF.

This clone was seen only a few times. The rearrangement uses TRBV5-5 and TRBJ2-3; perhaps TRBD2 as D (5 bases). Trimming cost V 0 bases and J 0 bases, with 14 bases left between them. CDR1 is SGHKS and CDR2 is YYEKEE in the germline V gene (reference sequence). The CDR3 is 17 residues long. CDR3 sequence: CASSLEAGGSSTDTQYF. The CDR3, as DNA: TGTGCCAGCAGCTTGGAGGCTGGAGGCTCTAGCACAGATACGCAGTATTTT.

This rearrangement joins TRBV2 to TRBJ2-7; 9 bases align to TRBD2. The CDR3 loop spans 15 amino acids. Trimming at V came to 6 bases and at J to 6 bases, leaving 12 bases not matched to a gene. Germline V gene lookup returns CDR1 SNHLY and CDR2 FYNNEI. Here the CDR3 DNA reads TGTGCCAGCAGCGCTGGGACTAGCCAAAGAAGCGAGCAGTACTTC. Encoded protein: CASSAGTSQRSEQYF.

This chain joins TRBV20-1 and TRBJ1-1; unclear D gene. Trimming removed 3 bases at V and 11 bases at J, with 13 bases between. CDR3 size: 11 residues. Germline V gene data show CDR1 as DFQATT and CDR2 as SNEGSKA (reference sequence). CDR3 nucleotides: TGCAGTGCTAGTGGCCGAGGTCTCGCTTTCTTT. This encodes CSASGRGLAFF.

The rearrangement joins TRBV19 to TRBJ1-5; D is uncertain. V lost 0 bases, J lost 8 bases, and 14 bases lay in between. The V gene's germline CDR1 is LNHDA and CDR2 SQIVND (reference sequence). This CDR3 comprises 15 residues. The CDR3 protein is CASSIDRGAVKPQHF. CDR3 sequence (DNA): TGTGCCAGTAGTATAGATCGTGGCGCGGTTAAGCCCCAGCATTTT.

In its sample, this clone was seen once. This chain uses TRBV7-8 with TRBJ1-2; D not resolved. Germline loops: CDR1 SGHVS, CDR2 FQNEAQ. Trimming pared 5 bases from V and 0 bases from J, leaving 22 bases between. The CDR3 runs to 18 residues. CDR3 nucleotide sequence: TGTGCCAGCAGCCAGGATGAGGCGGGTTTCTGGGCTAACTATGGCTACACCTTC. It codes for CASSQDEAGFWANYGYTF.

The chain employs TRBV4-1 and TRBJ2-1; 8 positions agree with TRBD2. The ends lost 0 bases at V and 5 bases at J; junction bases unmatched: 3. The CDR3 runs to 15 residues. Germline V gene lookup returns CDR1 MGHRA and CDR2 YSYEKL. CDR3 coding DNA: TGCGCCAGCAGCCAAGAGGGACTAGACCACAATGAGCAGTTCTTC. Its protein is CASSQEGLDHNEQFF.

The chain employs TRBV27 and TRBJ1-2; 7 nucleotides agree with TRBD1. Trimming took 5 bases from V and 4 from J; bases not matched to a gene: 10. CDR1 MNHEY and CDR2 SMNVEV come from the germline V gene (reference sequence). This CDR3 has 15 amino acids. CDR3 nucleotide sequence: TGTGCCAGCAGTATCCAATCAGGGGGGAGCTATGGCTACACCTTC. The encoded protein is CASSIQSGGSYGYTF.